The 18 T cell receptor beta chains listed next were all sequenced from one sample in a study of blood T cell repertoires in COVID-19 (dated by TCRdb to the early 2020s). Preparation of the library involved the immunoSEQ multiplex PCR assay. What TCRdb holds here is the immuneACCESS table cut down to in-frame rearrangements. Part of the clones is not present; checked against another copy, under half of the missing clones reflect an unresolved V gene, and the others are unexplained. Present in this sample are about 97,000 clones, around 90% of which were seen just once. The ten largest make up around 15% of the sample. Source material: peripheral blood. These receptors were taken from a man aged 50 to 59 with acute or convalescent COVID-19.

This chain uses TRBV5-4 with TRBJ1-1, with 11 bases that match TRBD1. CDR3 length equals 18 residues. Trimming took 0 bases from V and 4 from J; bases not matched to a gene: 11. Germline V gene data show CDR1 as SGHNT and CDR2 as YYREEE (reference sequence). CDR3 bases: TGTGCCAGCAGCTTGGGGCCACGAGGACAGGGGGCTTCCACTGAAGCTTTCTTT. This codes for CASSLGPRGQGASTEAFF.

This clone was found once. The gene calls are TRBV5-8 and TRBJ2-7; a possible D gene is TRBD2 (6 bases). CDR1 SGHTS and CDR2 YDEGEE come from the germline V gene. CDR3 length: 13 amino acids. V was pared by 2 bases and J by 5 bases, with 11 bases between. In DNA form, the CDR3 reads TGTGCCAGCAGCTTTGGGGGGAGGAACGAGCAGTACTTC. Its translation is CASSFGGRNEQYF. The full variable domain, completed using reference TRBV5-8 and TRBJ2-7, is EAGVTQSPTHLIKTRGQQATLRCSPISGHTSVYWYQQALGLGLQFLLWYDEGEERNRGNFPPRFSGRQFPNYSSELNVNALELEDSALYLCASSFGGRNEQYFGPGTRLTVT.

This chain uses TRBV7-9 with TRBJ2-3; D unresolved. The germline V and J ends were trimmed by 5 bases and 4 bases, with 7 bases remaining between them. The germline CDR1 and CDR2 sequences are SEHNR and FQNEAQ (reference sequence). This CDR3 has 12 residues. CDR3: CASSLMADTQYF. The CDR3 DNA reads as TGTGCCAGCAGCCTAATGGCAGATACGCAGTATTTT.

The CDR3 nucleotides are TGTGCCAGCAGGCCCTCGGGTGGGAGCAATCAGCCCCAGCATTTT. As protein: CASRPSGGSNQPQHF. The rearrangement joins TRBV27 to TRBJ1-5; D unclear. The CDR3 contains 15 residues. Trimming removed 6 bases from V and 1 base from J, with 13 bases in between. Germline V gene sequence: CDR1 MNHEY, CDR2 SMNVEV (reference sequence).

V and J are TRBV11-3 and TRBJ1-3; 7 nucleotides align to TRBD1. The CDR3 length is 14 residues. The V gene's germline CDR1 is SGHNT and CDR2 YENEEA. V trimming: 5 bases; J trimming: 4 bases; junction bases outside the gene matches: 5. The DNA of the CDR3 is TGTGCCAGCAGCGTTACAGGGGACGGAAACACCATATATTTT. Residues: CASSVTGDGNTIYF. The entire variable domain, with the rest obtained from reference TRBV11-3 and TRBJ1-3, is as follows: EAGVVQSPRYKIIEKKQPVAFWCNPISGHNTLYWYLQNLGQGPELLIRYENEEAVDDSQLPKDRFSAERLKGVDSTLKIQPAELGDSAVYLCASSVTGDGNTIYFGEGSWLTVV.

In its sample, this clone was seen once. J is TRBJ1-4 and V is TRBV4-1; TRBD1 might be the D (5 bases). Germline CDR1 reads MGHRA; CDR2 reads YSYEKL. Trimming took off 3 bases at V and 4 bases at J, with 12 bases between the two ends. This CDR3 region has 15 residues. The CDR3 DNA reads TGCGCCAGCAGCCAGATGGGCGGGGGTAATGAAAAACTGTTTTTT. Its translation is CASSQMGGGNEKLFF.

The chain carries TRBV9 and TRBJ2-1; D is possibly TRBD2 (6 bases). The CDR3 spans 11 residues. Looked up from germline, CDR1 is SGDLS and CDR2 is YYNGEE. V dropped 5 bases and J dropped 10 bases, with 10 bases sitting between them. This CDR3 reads CASSGGWEQFF. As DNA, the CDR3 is TGTGCCAGCAGTGGAGGGTGGGAGCAGTTCTTC.

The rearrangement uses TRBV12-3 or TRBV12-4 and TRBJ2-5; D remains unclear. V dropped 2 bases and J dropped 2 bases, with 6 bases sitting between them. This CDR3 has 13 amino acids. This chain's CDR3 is CASSLNGQETQYF. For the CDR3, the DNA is TGTGCCAGCAGTTTAAACGGGCAAGAGACCCAGTACTTC.

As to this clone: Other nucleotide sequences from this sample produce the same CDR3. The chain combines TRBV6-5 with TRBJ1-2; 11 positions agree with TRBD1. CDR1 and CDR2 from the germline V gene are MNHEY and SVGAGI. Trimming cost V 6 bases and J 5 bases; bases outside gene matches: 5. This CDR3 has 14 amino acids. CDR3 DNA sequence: TGTGCCAGCAGCTTTGGACAGGGGGCATATGGCTACACCTTC. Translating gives CASSFGQGAYGYTF.

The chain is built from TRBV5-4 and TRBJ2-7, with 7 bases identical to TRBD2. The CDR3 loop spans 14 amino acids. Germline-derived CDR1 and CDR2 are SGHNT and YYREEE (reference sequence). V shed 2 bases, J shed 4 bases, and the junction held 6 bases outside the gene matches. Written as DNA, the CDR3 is TGTGCCAGCAGCTTTCAAGCGGGGCGATACGAGCAGTACTTC. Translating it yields CASSFQAGRYEQYF.

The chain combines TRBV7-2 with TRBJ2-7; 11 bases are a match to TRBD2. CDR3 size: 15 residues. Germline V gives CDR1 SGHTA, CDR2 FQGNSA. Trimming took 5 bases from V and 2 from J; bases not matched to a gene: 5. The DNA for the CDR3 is TGTGCCAGCAGCCCGGGACTAGCGGACACCTACGAGCAGTACTTC. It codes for CASSPGLADTYEQYF.

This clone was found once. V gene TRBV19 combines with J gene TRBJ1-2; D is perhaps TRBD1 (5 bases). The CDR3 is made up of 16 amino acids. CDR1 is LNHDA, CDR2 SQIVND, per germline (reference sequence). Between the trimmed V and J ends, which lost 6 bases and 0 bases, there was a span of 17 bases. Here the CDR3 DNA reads TGTGCCAGTAGCGATAGACAGAGACAGCCTAACTATGGCTACACCTTC. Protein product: CASSDRQRQPNYGYTF.

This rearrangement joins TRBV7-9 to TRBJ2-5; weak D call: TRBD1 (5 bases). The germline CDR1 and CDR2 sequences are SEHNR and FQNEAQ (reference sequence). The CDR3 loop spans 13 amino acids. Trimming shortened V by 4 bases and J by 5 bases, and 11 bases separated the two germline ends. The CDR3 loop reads CASSYQGRETQYF. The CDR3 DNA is TGTGCCAGCAGCTACCAGGGCAGGGAGACCCAGTACTTC.

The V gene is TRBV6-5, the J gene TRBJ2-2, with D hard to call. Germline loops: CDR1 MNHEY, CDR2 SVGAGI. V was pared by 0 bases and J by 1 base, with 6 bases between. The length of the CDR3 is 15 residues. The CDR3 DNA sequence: TGTGCCAGCAGTTACTCGAGCTGGAACACCGGGGAGCTGTTTTTT. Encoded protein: CASSYSSWNTGELFF.

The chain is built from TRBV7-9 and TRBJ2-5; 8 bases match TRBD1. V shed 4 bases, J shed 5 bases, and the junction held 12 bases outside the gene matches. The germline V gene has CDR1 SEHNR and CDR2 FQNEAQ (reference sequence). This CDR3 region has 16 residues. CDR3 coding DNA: TGTGCCAGCAGCTGGCTGGGAGACAGGGGTCGTGAGACCCAGTACTTC. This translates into CASSWLGDRGRETQYF.

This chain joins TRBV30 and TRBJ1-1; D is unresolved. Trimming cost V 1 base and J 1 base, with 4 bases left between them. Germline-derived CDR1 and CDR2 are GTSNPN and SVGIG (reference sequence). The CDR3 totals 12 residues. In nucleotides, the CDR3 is TGTGCCTGGAGTGCAGGGAACACTGAAGCTTTCTTT. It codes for CAWSAGNTEAFF.

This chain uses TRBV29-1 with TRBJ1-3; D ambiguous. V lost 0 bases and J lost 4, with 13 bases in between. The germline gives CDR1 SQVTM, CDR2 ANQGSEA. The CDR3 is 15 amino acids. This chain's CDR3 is CSVEDPGAIGNTIYF. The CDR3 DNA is TGCAGCGTTGAAGATCCGGGTGCGATAGGAAACACCATATATTTT.

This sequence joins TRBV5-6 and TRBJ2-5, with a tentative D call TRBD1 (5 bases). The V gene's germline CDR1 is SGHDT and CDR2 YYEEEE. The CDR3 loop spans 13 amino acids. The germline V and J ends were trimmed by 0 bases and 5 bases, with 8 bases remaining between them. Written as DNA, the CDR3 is TGTGCCAGCAGCTTGGGGGGCTGGGAGACCCAGTACTTC. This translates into CASSLGGWETQYF. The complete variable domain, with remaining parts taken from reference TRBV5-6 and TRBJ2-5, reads DAGVTQSPTHLIKTRGQQVTLRCSPKSGHDTVSWYQQALGQGPQFIFQYYEEEERQRGNFPDRFSGHQFPNYSSELNVNALLLGDSALYLCASSLGGWETQYFGPGTRLLVL.